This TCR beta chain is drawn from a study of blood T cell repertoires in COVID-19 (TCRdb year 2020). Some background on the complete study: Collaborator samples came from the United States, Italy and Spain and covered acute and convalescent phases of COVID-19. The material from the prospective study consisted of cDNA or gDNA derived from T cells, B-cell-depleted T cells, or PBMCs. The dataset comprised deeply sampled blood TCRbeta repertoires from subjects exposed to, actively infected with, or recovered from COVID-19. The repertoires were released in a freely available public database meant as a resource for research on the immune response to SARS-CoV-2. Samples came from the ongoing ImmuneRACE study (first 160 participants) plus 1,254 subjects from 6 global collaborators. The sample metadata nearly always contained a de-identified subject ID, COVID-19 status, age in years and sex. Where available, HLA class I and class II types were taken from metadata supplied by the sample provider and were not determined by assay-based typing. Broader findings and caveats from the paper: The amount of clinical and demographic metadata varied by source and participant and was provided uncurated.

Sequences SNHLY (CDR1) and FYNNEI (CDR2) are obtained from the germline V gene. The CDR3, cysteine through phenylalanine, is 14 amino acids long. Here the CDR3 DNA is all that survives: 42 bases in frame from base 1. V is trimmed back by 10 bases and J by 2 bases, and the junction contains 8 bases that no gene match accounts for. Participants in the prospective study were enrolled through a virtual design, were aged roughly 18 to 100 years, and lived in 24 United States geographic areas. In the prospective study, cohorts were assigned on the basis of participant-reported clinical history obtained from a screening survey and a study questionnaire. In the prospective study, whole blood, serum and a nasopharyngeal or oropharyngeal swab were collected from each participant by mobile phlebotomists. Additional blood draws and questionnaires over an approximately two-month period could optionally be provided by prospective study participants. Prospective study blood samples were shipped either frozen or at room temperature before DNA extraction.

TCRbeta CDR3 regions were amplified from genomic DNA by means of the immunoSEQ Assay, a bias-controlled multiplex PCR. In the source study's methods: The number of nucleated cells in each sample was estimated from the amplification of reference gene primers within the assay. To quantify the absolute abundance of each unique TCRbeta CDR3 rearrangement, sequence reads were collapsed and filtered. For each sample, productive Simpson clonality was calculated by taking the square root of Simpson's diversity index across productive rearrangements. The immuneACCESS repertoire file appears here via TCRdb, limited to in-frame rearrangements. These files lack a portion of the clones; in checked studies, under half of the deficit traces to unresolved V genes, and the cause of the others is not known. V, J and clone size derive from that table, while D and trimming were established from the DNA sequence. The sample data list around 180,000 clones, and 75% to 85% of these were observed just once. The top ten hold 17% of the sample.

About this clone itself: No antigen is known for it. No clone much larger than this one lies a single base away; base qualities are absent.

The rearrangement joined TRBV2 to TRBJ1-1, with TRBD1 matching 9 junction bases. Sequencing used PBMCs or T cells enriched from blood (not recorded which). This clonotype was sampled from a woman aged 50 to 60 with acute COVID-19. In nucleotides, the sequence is TGTGCCACCATGACGACAGGGGGAAACACTGAAGCTTTCTTT. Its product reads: CATMTTGGNTEAFF.